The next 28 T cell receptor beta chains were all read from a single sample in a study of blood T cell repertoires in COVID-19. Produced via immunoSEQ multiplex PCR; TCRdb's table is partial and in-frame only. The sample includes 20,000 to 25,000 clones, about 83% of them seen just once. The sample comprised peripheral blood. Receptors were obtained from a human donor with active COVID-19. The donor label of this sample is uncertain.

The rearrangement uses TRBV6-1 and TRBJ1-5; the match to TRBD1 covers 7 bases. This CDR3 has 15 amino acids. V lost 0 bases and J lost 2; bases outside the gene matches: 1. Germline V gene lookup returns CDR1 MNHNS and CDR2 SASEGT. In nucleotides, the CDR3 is TGTGCCAGCAGTGAAGCAGGGGGCCGCAATCAGCCCCAGCATTTT. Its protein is CASSEAGGRNQPQHF.

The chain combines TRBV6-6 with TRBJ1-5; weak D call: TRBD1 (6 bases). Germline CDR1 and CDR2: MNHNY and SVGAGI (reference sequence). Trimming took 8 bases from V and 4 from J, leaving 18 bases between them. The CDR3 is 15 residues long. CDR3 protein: CASGDTVDGNQPQHF. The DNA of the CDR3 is TGTGCCAGCGGGGACACAGTGGACGGAAATCAGCCCCAGCATTTT.

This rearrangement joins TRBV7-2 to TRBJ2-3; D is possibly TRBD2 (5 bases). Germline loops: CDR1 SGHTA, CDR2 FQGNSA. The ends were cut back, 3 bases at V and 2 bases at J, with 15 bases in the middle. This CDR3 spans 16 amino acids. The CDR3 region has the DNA TGTGCCAGCAGCTTGCGAGGCGGGTCTCCCACAGATACGCAGTATTTT. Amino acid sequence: CASSLRGGSPTDTQYF.

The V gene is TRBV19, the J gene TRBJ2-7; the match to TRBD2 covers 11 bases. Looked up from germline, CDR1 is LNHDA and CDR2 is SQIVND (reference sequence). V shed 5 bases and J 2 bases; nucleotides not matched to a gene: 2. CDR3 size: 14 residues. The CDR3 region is CASSVLAGAYEQYF. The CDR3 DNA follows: TGTGCCAGTAGTGTACTAGCGGGGGCCTACGAGCAGTACTTC.

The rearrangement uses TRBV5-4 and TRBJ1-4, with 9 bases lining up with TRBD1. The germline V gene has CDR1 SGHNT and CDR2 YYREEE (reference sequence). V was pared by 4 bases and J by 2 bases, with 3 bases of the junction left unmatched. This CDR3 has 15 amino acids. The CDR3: CASSTGQGTNEKLFF. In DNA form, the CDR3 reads TGTGCCAGCAGCACAGGACAGGGGACTAATGAAAAACTGTTTTTT.

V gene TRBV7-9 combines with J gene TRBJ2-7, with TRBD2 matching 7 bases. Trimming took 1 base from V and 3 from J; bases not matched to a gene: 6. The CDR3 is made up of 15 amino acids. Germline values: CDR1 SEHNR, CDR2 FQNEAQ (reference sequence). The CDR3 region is CASSLVGGKGYEQYF. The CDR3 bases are TGTGCCAGCAGCTTAGTGGGGGGGAAGGGCTACGAGCAGTACTTC.

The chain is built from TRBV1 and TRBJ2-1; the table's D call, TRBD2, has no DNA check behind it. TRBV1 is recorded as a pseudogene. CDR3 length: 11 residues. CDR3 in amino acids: CTAGSLNEQFF. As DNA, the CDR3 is TGCACCGCCGGTTCGCTCAATGAGCAGTTCTTC.

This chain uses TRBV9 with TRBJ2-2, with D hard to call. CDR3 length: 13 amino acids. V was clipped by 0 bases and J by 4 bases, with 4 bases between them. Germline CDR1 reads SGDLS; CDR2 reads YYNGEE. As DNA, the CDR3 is TGTGCCAGCAGCGTAGTAGCCACCGGGGAGCTGTTTTTT. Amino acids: CASSVVATGELFF. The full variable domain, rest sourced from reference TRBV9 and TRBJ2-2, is DSGVTQTPKHLITATGQRVTLRCSPRSGDLSVYWYQQSLDQGLQFLIQYYNGEERAKGNILERFSAQQFPDLHSELNLSSLELGDSALYFCASSVVATGELFFGEGSRLTVL.

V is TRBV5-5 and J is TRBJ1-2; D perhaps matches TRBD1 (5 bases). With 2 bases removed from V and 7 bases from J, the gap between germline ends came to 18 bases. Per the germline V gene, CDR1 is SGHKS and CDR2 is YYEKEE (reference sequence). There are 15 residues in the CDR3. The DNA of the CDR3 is TGTGCCAGCAGCTTTGAGATGGGGCGGCCTGGTGGCTACACCTTC. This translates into CASSFEMGRPGGYTF.

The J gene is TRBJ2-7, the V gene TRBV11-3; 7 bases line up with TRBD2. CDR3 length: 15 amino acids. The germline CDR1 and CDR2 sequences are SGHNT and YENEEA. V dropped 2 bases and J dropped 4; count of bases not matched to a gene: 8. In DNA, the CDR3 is TGTGCCAGCAGCTTAAAAGGCGGGAGCGAGTACGAGCAGTACTTC. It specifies CASSLKGGSEYEQYF.

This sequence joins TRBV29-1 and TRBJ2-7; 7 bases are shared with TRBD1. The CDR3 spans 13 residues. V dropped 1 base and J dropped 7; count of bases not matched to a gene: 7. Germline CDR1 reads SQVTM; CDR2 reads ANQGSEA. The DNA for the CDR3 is TGCAGCGTTGAAGGACAGGGAACGGGGGAGCAGTACTTC. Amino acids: CSVEGQGTGEQYF.

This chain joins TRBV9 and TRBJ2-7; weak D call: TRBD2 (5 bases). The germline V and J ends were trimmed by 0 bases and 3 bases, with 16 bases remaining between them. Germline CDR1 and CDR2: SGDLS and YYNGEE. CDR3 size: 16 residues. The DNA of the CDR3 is TGTGCCAGCAGCGTAGATGTAGCTGACTACGGCTACGAGCAGTACTTC. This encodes CASSVDVADYGYEQYF.

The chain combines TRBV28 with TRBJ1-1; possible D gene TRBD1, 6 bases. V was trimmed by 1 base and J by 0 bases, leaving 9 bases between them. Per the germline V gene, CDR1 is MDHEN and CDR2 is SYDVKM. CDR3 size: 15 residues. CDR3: CASSLYGQLNTEAFF. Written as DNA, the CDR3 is TGTGCCAGCAGTTTATACGGACAGCTGAACACTGAAGCTTTCTTT.

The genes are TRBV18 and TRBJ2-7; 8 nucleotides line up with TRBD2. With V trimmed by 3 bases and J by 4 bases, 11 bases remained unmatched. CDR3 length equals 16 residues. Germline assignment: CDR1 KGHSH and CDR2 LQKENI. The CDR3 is CASSPTFREGRYEQYF. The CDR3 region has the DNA TGTGCCAGCTCACCGACTTTCCGGGAGGGCCGGTACGAGCAGTACTTC.

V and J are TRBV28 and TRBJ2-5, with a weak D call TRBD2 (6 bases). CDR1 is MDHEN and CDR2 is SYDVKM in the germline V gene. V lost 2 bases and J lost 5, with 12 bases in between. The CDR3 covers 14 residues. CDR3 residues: CASSLLALAETQYF. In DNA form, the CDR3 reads TGTGCCAGCAGTTTACTCGCTCTAGCGGAGACCCAGTACTTC.

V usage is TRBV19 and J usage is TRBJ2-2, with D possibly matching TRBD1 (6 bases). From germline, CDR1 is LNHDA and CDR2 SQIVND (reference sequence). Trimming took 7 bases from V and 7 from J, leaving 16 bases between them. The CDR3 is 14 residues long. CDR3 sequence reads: CASTPGQSGGELFF. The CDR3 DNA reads TGTGCCAGTACCCCGGGACAATCCGGCGGGGAGCTGTTTTTT.

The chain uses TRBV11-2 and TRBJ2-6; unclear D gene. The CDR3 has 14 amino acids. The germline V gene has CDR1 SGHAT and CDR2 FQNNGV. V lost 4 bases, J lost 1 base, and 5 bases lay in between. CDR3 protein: CASSWASGANVLTF. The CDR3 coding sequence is TGTGCCAGCAGCTGGGCATCTGGGGCCAACGTCCTGACTTTC.

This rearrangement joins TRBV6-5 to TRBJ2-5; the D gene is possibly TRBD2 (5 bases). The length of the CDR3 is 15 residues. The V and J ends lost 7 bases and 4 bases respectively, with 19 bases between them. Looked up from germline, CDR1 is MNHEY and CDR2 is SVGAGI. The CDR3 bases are TGTGCCAGCACCCCATGGGTCTCGGAGGCAGAGACCCAGTACTTC. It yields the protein CASTPWVSEAETQYF.

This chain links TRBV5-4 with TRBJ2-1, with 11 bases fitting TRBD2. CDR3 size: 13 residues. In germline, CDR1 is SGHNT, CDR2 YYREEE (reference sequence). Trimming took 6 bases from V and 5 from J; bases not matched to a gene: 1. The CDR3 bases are TGTGCCAGCATTAGCGGGAGGGACAATGAGCAGTTCTTC. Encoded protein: CASISGRDNEQFF.

In DNA, the CDR3 is TGCGCCAGCAGTGGTAGCGGGAGTGGGGCTGTTACGCAGTATTTT. Amino acid sequence: CASSGSGSGAVTQYF. The chain carries TRBV10-1 and TRBJ2-3; TRBD2 matches at 9 bases. V lost 4 bases to trimming and J lost 8 bases; unmatched junction nucleotides: 10. CDR3 length: 15 residues. CDR1 is WNHNN and CDR2 is SYGVQD in the germline V gene (reference sequence).

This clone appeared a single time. CDR3 DNA sequence: TGTGCCAGCAGCTCCGAAGGGATAGCGGGACGGAGGGTGTACTTC. Its translation is CASSSEGIAGRRVYF. The gene calls are TRBV7-9 and TRBJ2-7; 8 bases agree with TRBD2. V shed 4 bases, J shed 12 bases, and the junction held 17 bases outside the gene matches. This CDR3 contains 15 residues. CDR1 and CDR2 (germline): SEHNR, FQNEAQ (reference sequence).

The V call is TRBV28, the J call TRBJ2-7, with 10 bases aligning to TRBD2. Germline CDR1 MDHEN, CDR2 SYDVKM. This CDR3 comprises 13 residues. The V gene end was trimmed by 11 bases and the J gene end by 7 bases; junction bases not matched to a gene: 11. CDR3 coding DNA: TGTGCCGGACGGACTAGCGGCAACCGAGAGCAGTACTTC. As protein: CAGRTSGNREQYF.

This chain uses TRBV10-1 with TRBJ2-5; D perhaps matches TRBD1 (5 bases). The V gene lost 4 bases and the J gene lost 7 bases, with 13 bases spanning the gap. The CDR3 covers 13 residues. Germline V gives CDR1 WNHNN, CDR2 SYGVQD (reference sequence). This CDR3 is CASSVGVQGTQYF. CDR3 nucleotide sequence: TGCGCCAGCAGTGTAGGGGTGCAGGGGACCCAGTACTTC.

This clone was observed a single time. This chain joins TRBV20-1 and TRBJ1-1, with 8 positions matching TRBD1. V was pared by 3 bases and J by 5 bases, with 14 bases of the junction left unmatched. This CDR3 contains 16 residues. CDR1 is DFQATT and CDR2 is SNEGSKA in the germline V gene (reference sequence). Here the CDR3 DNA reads TGCAGTGCTAGTGCGCCGGGACAGGAGGCCTGGACTGAAGCTTTCTTT. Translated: CSASAPGQEAWTEAFF.

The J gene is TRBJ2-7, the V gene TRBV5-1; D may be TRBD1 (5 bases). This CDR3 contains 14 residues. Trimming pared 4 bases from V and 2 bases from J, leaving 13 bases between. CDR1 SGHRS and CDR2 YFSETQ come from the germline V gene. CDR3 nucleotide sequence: TGCGCCAGCAGCCGATCGACAGAAACCTACGAGCAGTACTTC. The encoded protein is CASSRSTETYEQYF.

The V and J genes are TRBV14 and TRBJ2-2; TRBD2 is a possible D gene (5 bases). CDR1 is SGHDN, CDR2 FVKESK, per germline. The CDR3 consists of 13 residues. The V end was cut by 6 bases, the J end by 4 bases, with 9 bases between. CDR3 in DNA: TGTGCCAGCAGGCACAGCGGCACCGGGGAGCTGTTTTTT. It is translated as CASRHSGTGELFF.

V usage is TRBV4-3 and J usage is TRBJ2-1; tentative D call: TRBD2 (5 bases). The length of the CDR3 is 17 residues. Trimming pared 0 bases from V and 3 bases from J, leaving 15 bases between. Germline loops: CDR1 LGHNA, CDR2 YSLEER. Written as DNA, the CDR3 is TGCGCCAGCAGCCAAGAACCGTCGGGAACGGTCTACAATGAGCAGTTCTTC. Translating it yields CASSQEPSGTVYNEQFF.

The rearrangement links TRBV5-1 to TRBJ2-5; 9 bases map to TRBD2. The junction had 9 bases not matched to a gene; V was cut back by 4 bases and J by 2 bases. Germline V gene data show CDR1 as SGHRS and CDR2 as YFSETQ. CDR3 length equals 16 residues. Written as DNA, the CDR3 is TGCGCCAGCAGCGTGACTAGCGGAGAGGTACAAGAGACCCAGTACTTC. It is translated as CASSVTSGEVQETQYF.